The present entry profiles one T cell receptor beta chain with its context. Its antigen is not known. The sample belongs to a study of T-cell memory formation after mild COVID-19. General study findings and limits: Shrinking CD4+ clones were chiefly CM and EM; CD8+ ones were chiefly EMRA. Among clones contracting day 15 to 85, CD4/CD8 was balanced, whereas later expanders leaned CD4+. Clonal second-wave expansions that peaked on day 37 had unconfirmed SARS-CoV-2 specificity.

V was trimmed by 4 bases and J by 8 bases, leaving 14 bases between them. This CDR3 has 13 amino acids. Germline V gene lookup returns CDR1 LGHNA and CDR2 YSLEER. TCRdb analysed the 5' RACE reads with MiXCR anew, one entry per CDR3 protein. Of about 50,000 distinct CDR3 sequences in the sample, 7.3% were seen once. V and J are TRBV4-3 and TRBJ1-2; D is undetermined. The TCR was taken from a man aged 18 to 30 who had mild COVID-19 (a few samples of this study predate the infection). Cell type and time point are not known. Sequenced input: PBMCs or a T cell subset sorted from them (not recorded which). As DNA, the CDR3 is TGCGCCAGCAGCCCCCAAGTGGGTTGGGGCTACACCTTC. Residues: CASSPQVGWGYTF.